This entry concerns a single TCR beta chain. The data originate from a study of blood T cell repertoires in COVID-19. Whole-study context: The samples span acute and convalescent COVID-19 from the United States, Italy and Spain. Sources were T cells, B-cell-depleted T cells, or PBMCs; the material itself was cDNA or gDNA.

V dropped 0 bases and J dropped 3 bases, with 9 bases sitting between them. The germline V gene encodes CDR1 SGHTS and CDR2 YDEGEE. This CDR3 region has 15 residues. Assay used: immunoSEQ multiplex PCR; TCRdb lists only in-frame clones, some missing. Among about 180,000 clones listed, approximately 90% were seen once. This chain links TRBV5-8 with TRBJ1-4; D possibly corresponds to TRBD1 (5 bases). This receptor was identified in a woman aged 25 to 39 with acute or convalescent COVID-19. What was sequenced was peripheral blood. The CDR3 sequence: CASSLGTLANEKLFF. The CDR3 region has the DNA TGTGCCAGCAGCTTGGGGACACTCGCTAATGAAAAACTGTTTTTT.